This T cell receptor (beta chain) was profiled in a study of T cell clonality in common variable immunodeficiency. Study observations and caveats: Fewer deletions and N-nucleotide insertions were reportedly seen in common variable immunodeficiency TCR beta sequences. Shared TCRbeta clones were fewer between CVID subjects than controls.

Clones were read by immunoSEQ multiplex PCR, and TCRdb kept only the in-frame ones, dropping some. The repertoire yields about 23,000 clones, none seen only once; the top ten contain roughly 9.6%. Patients had low serum IgG, IgA and/or IgM and specific antibody deficiency. All CVID subjects were on immunoglobulin replacement for at least one year. Heparinized whole blood, roughly 5 to 8 ml, came from each donor. This clone was counted at least ten times. Its specificity is not known. The missing CDR3 end, 3 residues past where the read stops, is filled in from the germline J gene. Trimming took off 3 bases at V and 0 bases at J, with 19 bases between the two ends. Germline CDR1 and CDR2: DFQATT and SNEGSKA (reference sequence). The CDR3 spans 17 residues.

This chain connects TRBV20-1 to TRBJ2-3, with D perhaps matching TRBD1 (6 bases). The TCR was taken from a human donor with common variable immunodeficiency. Material for sequencing was peripheral blood mononuclear cells. The CDR3 DNA, read in part, is TGCAGTGCTAGGGGAATTTCGGGACAAACAAGCACAGATACG. This encodes CSARGISGQTSTDT. The CDR3 in its entirety is CSARGISGQTSTDTQYF.